These 2 T cell receptor beta chains came from one sample sequenced in a study of cytomegalovirus exposure and HLA in healthy donors. Primers: 60 Vbeta forward and 13 Jbeta reverse. Profiled with immunoSEQ multiplex PCR; TCRdb holds only in-frame clones, not every one. The data hold about 140,000 clones, with approximately 80% observed a single time. The sequencing input was PBMCs. The receptors were gathered from a male donor in good health and CMV-seronegative.

The chain couples TRBV4-3 to TRBJ1-5; D might be TRBD1 (6 bases). This CDR3 contains 15 residues. Deletions cut 1 base from V and 7 bases from J, with 14 bases between. Germline V lookup: CDR1 LGHNA, CDR2 YSLEER. Here the CDR3 DNA reads TGCGCCAGCAGCCAAGTCGGGGGGGCGAACCAGCCCCAGCATTTT. It encodes CASSQVGGANQPQHF.

CDR3 DNA: TGTGCCAGCAGCGTAGGGGACTTTCTCAACACTGAAGCTTTCTTT. Its protein product is CASSVGDFLNTEAFF. This sequence joins TRBV9 and TRBJ1-1, with D possibly TRBD1 on 5 matching bases. Germline V gives CDR1 SGDLS, CDR2 YYNGEE. The CDR3 spans 15 residues. V lost 0 bases to trimming and J lost 2 bases, with 11 bases between them.